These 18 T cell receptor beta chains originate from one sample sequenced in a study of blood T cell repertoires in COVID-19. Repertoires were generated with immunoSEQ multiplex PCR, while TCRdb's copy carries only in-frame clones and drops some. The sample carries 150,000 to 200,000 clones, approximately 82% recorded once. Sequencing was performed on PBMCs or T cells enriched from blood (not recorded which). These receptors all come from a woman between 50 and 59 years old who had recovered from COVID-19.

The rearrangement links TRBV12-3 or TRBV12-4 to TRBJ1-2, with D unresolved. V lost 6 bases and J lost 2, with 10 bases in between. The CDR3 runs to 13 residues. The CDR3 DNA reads TGTGCCAGCAGCCCCGTCCAGAACTATGGCTACACCTTC. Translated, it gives CASSPVQNYGYTF.

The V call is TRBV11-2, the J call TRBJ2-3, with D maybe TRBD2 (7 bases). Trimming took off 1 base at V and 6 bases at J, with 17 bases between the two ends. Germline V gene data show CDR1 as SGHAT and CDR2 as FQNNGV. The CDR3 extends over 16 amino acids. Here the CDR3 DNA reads TGTGCCAGCAGCTTAGGGTTGTCGGGGGGCGGGGATACGCAGTATTTT. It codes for CASSLGLSGGGDTQYF.

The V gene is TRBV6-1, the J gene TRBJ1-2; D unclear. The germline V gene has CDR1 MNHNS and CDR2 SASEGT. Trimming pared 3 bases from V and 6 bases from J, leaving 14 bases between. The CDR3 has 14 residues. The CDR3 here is CASSDRIGKNGYTF. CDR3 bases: TGTGCCAGCAGTGACCGCATCGGGAAGAATGGCTACACCTTC.

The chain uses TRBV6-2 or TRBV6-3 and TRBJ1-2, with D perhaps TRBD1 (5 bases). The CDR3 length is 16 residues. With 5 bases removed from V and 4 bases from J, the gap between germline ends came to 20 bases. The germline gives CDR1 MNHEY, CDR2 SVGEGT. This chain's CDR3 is CASSPLSFLQGYGYTF. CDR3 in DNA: TGTGCCAGCAGTCCACTCTCCTTCCTCCAGGGCTATGGCTACACCTTC.

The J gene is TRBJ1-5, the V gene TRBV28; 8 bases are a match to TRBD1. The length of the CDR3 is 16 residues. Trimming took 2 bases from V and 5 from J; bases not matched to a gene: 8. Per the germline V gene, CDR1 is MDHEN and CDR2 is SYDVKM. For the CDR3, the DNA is TGTGCCAGCAGTTTACCCGGACAGGGAGGGTATCAGCCCCAGCATTTT. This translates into CASSLPGQGGYQPQHF.

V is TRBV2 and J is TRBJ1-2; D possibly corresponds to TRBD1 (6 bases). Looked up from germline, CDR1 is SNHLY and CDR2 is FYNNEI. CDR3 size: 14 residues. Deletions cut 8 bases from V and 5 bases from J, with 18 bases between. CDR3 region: CASFNTGSGYGYTF. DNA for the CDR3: TGTGCCAGCTTCAATACAGGGTCGGGGTATGGCTACACCTTC.

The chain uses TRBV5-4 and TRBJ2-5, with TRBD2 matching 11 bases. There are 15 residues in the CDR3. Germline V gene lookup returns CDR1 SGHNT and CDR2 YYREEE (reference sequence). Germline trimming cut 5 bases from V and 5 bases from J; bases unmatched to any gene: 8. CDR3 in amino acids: CASRTSGIRRETQYF. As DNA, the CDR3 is TGTGCCAGCAGGACTAGCGGGATAAGACGGGAGACCCAGTACTTC.

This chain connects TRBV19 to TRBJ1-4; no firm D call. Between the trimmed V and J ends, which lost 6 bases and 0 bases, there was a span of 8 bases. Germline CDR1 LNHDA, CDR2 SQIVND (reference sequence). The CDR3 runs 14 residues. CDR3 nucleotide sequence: TGTGCCAGTAGCCCAGAAGCAACTAATGAAAAACTGTTTTTT. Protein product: CASSPEATNEKLFF.

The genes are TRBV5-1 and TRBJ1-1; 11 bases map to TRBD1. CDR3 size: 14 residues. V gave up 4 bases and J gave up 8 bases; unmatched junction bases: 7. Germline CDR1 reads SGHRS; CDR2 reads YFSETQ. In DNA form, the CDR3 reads TGCGCCAGCAGCCCTGGGACAGGGGGAGGAGAAGCTTTCTTT. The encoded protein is CASSPGTGGGEAFF. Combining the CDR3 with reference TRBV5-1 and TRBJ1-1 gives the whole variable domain KAGVTQTPRYLIKTRGQQVTLSCSPISGHRSVSWYQQTPGQGLQFLFEYFSETQRNKGNFPGRFSGRQFSNSRSEMNVSTLELGDSALYLCASSPGTGGGEAFFGQGTRLTVV.

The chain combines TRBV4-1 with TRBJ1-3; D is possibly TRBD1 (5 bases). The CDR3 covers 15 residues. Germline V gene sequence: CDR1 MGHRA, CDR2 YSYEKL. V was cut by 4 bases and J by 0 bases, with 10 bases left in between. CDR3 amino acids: CASSLDTASGNTIYF. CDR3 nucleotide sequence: TGCGCCAGCAGCCTGGACACTGCCTCTGGAAACACCATATATTTT.

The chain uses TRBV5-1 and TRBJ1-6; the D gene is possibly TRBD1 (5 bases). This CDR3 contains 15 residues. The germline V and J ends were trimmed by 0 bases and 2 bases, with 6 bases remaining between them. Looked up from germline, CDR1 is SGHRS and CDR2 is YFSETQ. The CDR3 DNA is TGCGCCAGCAGCTTGGAAGGGGCCTATAATTCACCCCTCCACTTT. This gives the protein CASSLEGAYNSPLHF.

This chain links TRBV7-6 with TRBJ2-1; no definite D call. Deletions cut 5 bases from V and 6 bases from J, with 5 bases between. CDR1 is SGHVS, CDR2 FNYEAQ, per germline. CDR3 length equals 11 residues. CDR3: CASSAGNEQFF. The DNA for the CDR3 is TGTGCCAGCAGCGCAGGCAATGAGCAGTTCTTC.

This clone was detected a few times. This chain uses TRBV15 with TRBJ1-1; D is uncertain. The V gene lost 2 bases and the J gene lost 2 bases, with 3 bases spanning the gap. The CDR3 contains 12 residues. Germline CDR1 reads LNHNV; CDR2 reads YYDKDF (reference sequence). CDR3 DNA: TGTGCCACCAGCAGATCAAACACTGAAGCTTTCTTT. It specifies CATSRSNTEAFF.

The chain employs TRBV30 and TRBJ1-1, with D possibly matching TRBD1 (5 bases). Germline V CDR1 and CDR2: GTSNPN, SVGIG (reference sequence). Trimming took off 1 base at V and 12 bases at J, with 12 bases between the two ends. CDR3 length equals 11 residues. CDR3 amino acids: CAWSGRQKTFF. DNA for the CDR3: TGTGCCTGGAGTGGGAGACAGAAAACTTTCTTT.

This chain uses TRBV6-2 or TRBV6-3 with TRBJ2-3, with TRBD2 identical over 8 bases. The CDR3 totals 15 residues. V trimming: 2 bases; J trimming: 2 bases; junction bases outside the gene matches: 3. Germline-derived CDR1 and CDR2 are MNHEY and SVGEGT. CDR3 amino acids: CASSYGAGDTDTQYF. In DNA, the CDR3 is TGTGCCAGCAGTTACGGAGCGGGAGACACAGATACGCAGTATTTT.

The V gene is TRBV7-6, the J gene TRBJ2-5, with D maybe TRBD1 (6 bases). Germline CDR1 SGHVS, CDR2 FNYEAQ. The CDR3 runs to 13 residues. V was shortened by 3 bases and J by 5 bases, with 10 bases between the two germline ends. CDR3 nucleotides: TGTGCCAGCAGCTTGGGGGCCTTTGAGACCCAGTACTTC. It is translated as CASSLGAFETQYF.

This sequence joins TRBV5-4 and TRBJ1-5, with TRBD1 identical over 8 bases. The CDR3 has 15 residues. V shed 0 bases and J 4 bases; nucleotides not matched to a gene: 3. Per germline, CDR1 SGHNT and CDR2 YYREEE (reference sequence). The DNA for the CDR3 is TGTGCCAGCAGCTTGGGGCAGGGGGCGAATCAGCCCCAGCATTTT. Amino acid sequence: CASSLGQGANQPQHF.

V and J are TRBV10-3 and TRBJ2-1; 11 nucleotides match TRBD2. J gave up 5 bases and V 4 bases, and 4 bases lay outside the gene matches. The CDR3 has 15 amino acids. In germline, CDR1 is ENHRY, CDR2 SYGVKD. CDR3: CAISVLSGRDNEQFF. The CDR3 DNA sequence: TGTGCCATCAGTGTCCTTAGCGGGAGGGACAATGAGCAGTTCTTC.